This T cell receptor beta chain came from a study of regulatory T cells in long-lasting Graves disease. As for the study in general: Newly diagnosed Graves' patients had under 3 months of antithyroid drugs. General study results and limits: With persistent disease, TRBV28, TRBJ1-2 and TRBJ2-5 were the favored segments.

Sample time point: newly diagnosed GD, antithyroid drugs for less than 3 months. PBMC-derived RNA was used for the TCR library. At least ten counts were recorded for this clonotype. What it recognizes is unknown. Through Arm-PCR of CDR3 regions and iRepertoire HTBI primers, TCR beta libraries were built. In TCRdb, the multiplex PCR reads were re-called with MiXCR into one record per CDR3 protein. Of 530,000 or so distinct CDR3 sequences listed, around 16% are singletons. Per the germline V gene, CDR1 is MDHEN and CDR2 is SYDVKM. The CDR3 loop spans 12 amino acids. V gave up 6 bases and J gave up 6 bases, with 11 bases separating them. A further study also used this sample, focusing on T cells in Graves' hyperthyroidism and ophthalmopathy.

This rearrangement joins TRBV28 to TRBJ1-1; D unclear. Sequencing used peripheral blood mononuclear cells (PBMCs), obtained at new diagnosis, from a patient treated with antithyroid drugs. The TCR originated in a man younger than 30 with Graves disease. The CDR3 DNA sequence: TGTGCCAGCAGCAGACAAGGGCCTGAAGCTTTCTTT. It yields the protein CASSRQGPEAFF.